These 9 T cell receptor beta chains came from one sample sequenced in a study of blood T cells in healthy people across ages. Next came a second PCR, run for roughly 6 to 11 cycles, which used a sample-barcoded 5' primer along with a J-beta primer mix. One entry per CDR3 protein results from TCRdb running MiXCR on the 5' RACE reads. The sample shows around 990,000 distinct CDR3 sequences, less than 45% of them seen only once. The sample comprised blood. These receptors were collected from a man aged 18-30 years in good health.

Of note for this clonotype: Being one base from a much bigger clone, this may be a read error. The J gene is TRBJ1-5, the V gene TRBV9, with D possibly being TRBD1 (5 bases). Germline V gene sequence: CDR1 SGDLS, CDR2 YYNGEE. This CDR3 is 13 amino acids long. For the CDR3, the DNA is TGTGCCAGCAGCGGACAGAGCAATCAGCTCCAGCATTTT. It yields the protein CASSGQSNQLQHF. The whole variable domain, filled in from reference TRBV9 and TRBJ1-5, reads DSGVTQTPKHLITATGQRVTLRCSPRSGDLSVYWYQQSLDQGLQFLIQYYNGEERAKGNILERFSAQQFPDLHSELNLSSLELGDSALYFCASSGQSNQLQHFGDGTRLSIL.

Concerning this clonotype: A much larger clone is a single base away; this may be a read error. The chain couples TRBV9 to TRBJ2-1; weak D call: TRBD2 (5 bases). The germline gives CDR1 SGDLS, CDR2 YYNGEE. The CDR3 totals 13 residues. Between the trimmed V and J ends, which lost 3 bases and 8 bases, there was a span of 12 bases. CDR3 sequence reads: CASSGVHGDEQFF. The CDR3, as DNA: TGTGCCAGCAGCGGAGTTCACGGGGATGAGCAGTTCTTC.

This chain joins TRBV2 and TRBJ2-1; D is unresolved. Per germline, CDR1 SNHLY and CDR2 FYNNEI. The CDR3 totals 15 residues. V lost 7 bases and J 5 bases, leaving 18 bases between the germline ends. Here the CDR3 reads CASTKTPSYHNEQFF. CDR3 sequence (DNA): TGTGCCAGCACCAAGACACCATCCTACCACAATGAGCAGTTCTTC.

This chain links TRBV5-1 with TRBJ2-1; D is uncertain. The J call may not be correct, given that the DNA end is closer to TRBJ2-7. The germline gives CDR1 SGHRS, CDR2 YFSETQ. The CDR3 totals 14 residues. The DNA of the CDR3 is TGCGCCAGCAGCTTGAGGTCCGTTAACAATGAGCAGTACTTC. Translated, it gives CASSLRSVNNEQYF.

This clonotype was seen a few times. V is TRBV6-6 and J is TRBJ1-2, with TRBD1 as a possible D gene (5 bases). CDR1 and CDR2 (germline): MNHNY, SVGAGI (reference sequence). CDR3 length: 15 residues. Trimming removed 2 bases from V and 3 bases from J, with 13 bases in between. The CDR3 reads CASSYIGAGDYGYTF. Written as DNA, the CDR3 is TGTGCCAGCAGTTACATAGGGGCGGGAGACTATGGCTACACCTTC.

This clonotype appeared a single time. A junction end diverges from the germline sequence, so it may reflect a read error. CDR3 DNA: TGTGCCACGACTGCCGGGACAGGGAATGGGCAGTTCTTC. It is translated as CATTAGTGNGQFF. The genes are TRBV10-3 and TRBJ2-1; 9 bases are shared with TRBD1. The CDR3 spans 13 residues. Germline V gene sequence: CDR1 ENHRY, CDR2 SYGVKD.

This rearrangement joins TRBV12-3 or TRBV12-4 to TRBJ1-2, with D unresolved. The CDR3 has 12 amino acids. Trimming stripped 7 bases from V and 4 bases from J, with 10 bases between. CDR3 nucleotide sequence: TGTGCCAGCACCGACGAGGGCTATGGCTACACCTTC. Translating gives CASTDEGYGYTF.

About this clonotype: A much more abundant neighbour one base away suggests this may be a read error. V gene TRBV28 combines with J gene TRBJ2-5, with 7 bases that match TRBD1. The CDR3 totals 12 residues. Germline trimming cut 7 bases from V and 5 bases from J; bases unmatched to any gene: 4. Germline loops: CDR1 MDHEN, CDR2 SYDVKM. CDR3 region: CASNVGQETQYF. DNA of the CDR3: TGTGCCAGCAACGTGGGACAGGAGACCCAGTACTTC.

This chain uses TRBV6-6 with TRBJ1-2; TRBD1 matches 9 bases. Germline V gene lookup returns CDR1 MNHNY and CDR2 SVGAGI (reference sequence). This CDR3 has 15 residues. The V segment lost 2 bases and the J segment 4 bases; nucleotides outside the gene matches: 5. The CDR3 coding sequence is TGTGCCAGCAGTTACCCGGACAGGGGTCTCTATGGCTACACCTTC. Its protein is CASSYPDRGLYGYTF.